Described below is a single T cell receptor beta chain sequence and its context. Clones were sequenced by immunoSEQ multiplex PCR, and TCRdb holds only the in-frame ones, with some missing. The data contain over 80,000 clones, 80% of them singletons. The germline V gene has CDR1 SGHVS and CDR2 FQNEAQ. This CDR3 has 12 amino acids. V dropped 5 bases and J dropped 7 bases, with 11 bases sitting between them. This specimen belongs to a study of blood T cell repertoires in COVID-19. The chain recombines TRBV7-8 with TRBJ1-2; TRBD1 might be the D (6 bases). This TCR derives from a woman in her 70s with acute or convalescent COVID-19. Sequencing was done on a sample of peripheral blood. CDR3 amino acids: CASSPTGIGYTF. The CDR3 DNA follows: TGTGCCAGCAGCCCAACAGGGATTGGCTACACCTTC.